One sample yielded the 22 T cell receptor beta chains listed below, sequenced in a study of blood T cell repertoires in COVID-19. Sequencing was performed with immunoSEQ multiplex PCR; in TCRdb, only in-frame clones are kept and a portion is missing. The profile shows some 400,000 clones, about 87% of them singletons. Sequenced material: peripheral blood. The receptors shown here come from a woman aged 55-70 years with COVID-19, enrolled during active disease.

This clone came up once. The chain recombines TRBV3-1 (or the pseudogene TRBV3-2) with TRBJ1-3, with TRBD1 matching over 8 bases. CDR1 LGHDT and CDR2 YNNKEL come from the germline V gene (reference sequence). CDR3 length: 13 residues. Losses at the gene ends were 8 bases for V and 0 bases for J; bases not matched to a gene: 0. As DNA, the CDR3 is TGTGCCAGCCAGGGGGCCTCTGGAAACACCATATATTTT. Its protein product is CASQGASGNTIYF.

This chain links TRBV18 with TRBJ1-3; 7 bases agree with TRBD1. J lost 0 bases, V lost 6 bases, and 8 bases had no gene match. This CDR3 contains 16 residues. CDR1 and CDR2 from the germline V gene are KGHSH and LQKENI. Here the CDR3 DNA reads TGTGCCAGCTCTCTCCAGACAGGGAGCTCTGGAAACACCATATATTTT. Amino acids: CASSLQTGSSGNTIYF.

The rearrangement links TRBV18 to TRBJ2-3, with 11 bases identical to TRBD1. The junction had 10 bases not matched to a gene; V was cut back by 3 bases and J by 2 bases. This CDR3 region has 18 residues. CDR1 is KGHSH and CDR2 is LQKENI in the germline V gene. CDR3 region: CASSPWTGGGYHTDTQYF. CDR3 bases: TGTGCCAGCTCACCGTGGACAGGGGGCGGATATCACACAGATACGCAGTATTTT.

The V gene is TRBV6-5, the J gene TRBJ2-5; 7 nucleotides line up with TRBD1. Germline values: CDR1 MNHEY, CDR2 SVGAGI. V was clipped by 6 bases and J by 1 base; unmatched bases: 8. The CDR3 is 15 residues long. The CDR3 reads CASRYTAGGQETQYF. The CDR3, as DNA: TGTGCCAGCAGGTATACGGCAGGGGGCCAAGAGACCCAGTACTTC.

This clone was detected only once. The CDR3 sequence is CASSLDGRLITGNTIYF. The CDR3 bases are TGCGCCAGCAGCTTGGACGGCAGGTTGATCACTGGAAACACCATATATTTT. This chain uses TRBV5-1 with TRBJ1-3; D remains ambiguous. The V end lost 0 bases, the J end lost 2 bases, and 15 bases lay between the germline ends. In germline, CDR1 is SGHRS, CDR2 YFSETQ. This CDR3 has 17 residues.

This clone appeared a single time. The chain is built from TRBV2 and TRBJ2-7; D ambiguous. The V gene lost 6 bases and the J gene lost 0 bases, with 9 bases spanning the gap. Germline loops: CDR1 SNHLY, CDR2 FYNNEI. The CDR3 extends over 13 amino acids. CDR3 nucleotide sequence: TGTGCCAGCAGAAATACTCTCTCCTACGAGCAGTACTTC. This sequence encodes CASRNTLSYEQYF.

This chain joins TRBV6-5 and TRBJ2-1; 9 bases align to TRBD2. The CDR3 is made up of 15 amino acids. Looked up from germline, CDR1 is MNHEY and CDR2 is SVGAGI. J gave up 9 bases and V 6 bases, and 12 bases lay outside the gene matches. CDR3 DNA sequence: TGTGCCAGCAGCCCCGGACTAGCGCGATTTGGTGAGCAGTTCTTC. The encoded protein is CASSPGLARFGEQFF.

V gene TRBV5-1 combines with J gene TRBJ2-6; 11 bases are a match to TRBD2. The V segment lost 2 bases and the J segment 3 bases; nucleotides outside the gene matches: 1. The CDR3 totals 16 residues. Germline V gives CDR1 SGHRS, CDR2 YFSETQ. Here the CDR3 reads CASSLLAGVGANVLTF. CDR3 coding DNA: TGCGCCAGCAGCTTACTAGCGGGGGTTGGGGCCAACGTCCTGACTTTC.

The V gene is TRBV7-6, the J gene TRBJ2-2, with 7 positions matching TRBD1. CDR1 SGHVS and CDR2 FNYEAQ come from the germline V gene. Losses at the gene ends were 5 bases for V and 0 bases for J; bases not matched to a gene: 3. The CDR3 sequence is 15 residues long. As DNA, the CDR3 is TGTGCCAGCAGCAAGGGGACAGCGAACACCGGGGAGCTGTTTTTT. Translating it yields CASSKGTANTGELFF.

Note on this clone: Within the sample, other DNA sequences also encode this same CDR3. The V call is TRBV18, the J call TRBJ1-1; tentative D call: TRBD1 (5 bases). This CDR3 comprises 14 residues. V was trimmed by 1 base and J by 0 bases, leaving 6 bases between them. Germline CDR1 and CDR2: KGHSH and LQKENI. The CDR3 DNA sequence: TGTGCCAGCTCACCACAGGGGTTGAACACTGAAGCTTTCTTT. Its translation is CASSPQGLNTEAFF.

This rearrangement joins TRBV5-6 to TRBJ2-6; the match to TRBD1 covers 8 bases. V was pared by 9 bases and J by 0 bases, with 5 bases of the junction left unmatched. Germline CDR1 and CDR2: SGHDT and YYEEEE. This CDR3 spans 15 amino acids. CDR3 residues: CATGTGSSGANVLTF. In nucleotides, the CDR3 is TGTGCCACCGGGACAGGAAGCTCTGGGGCCAACGTCCTGACTTTC.

Points on this clone: Other DNA sequences in the same sample also yield this CDR3. The chain couples TRBV11-3 to TRBJ1-3; D perhaps matches TRBD1 (6 bases). The V gene's germline CDR1 is SGHNT and CDR2 YENEEA. This CDR3 contains 12 residues. The germline V and J ends were trimmed by 5 bases and 7 bases, with 9 bases remaining between them. CDR3 nucleotides: TGTGCCAGCAGCCTAACAGGGAACACCATATATTTT. It yields the protein CASSLTGNTIYF.

Comment on this clone: This same CDR3 is encoded by further DNA sequences in the sample. The chain combines TRBV6-5 with TRBJ1-5; D unclear. The CDR3 loop spans 13 amino acids. V lost 2 bases, J lost 4 bases, and 6 bases lay in between. Germline CDR1 MNHEY, CDR2 SVGAGI. The CDR3 sequence: CASSYGGNQPQHF. The CDR3 DNA follows: TGTGCCAGCAGTTACGGAGGGAATCAGCCCCAGCATTTT.

The CDR3 is CASSLLPDPRAGEDTQYF. The CDR3 DNA reads TGTGCCAGCTCACTCCTCCCCGACCCCCGGGCAGGGGAGGATACGCAGTATTTT. The genes are TRBV18 and TRBJ2-3, with TRBD1 as a possible D gene (6 bases). This CDR3 has 18 residues. The V gene's germline CDR1 is KGHSH and CDR2 LQKENI. Trimming pared 4 bases from V and 6 bases from J, leaving 26 bases between.

The J gene is TRBJ2-1, the V gene TRBV27; 12 nucleotides agree with TRBD2. Germline CDR1 and CDR2: MNHEY and SMNVEV (reference sequence). The CDR3 covers 17 residues. J was trimmed by 5 bases and V by 4 bases; bases with no gene match: 9. CDR3 in amino acids: CASSSTALAGGNNEQFF. The CDR3 DNA follows: TGTGCCAGCAGTTCAACTGCGCTAGCGGGGGGGAACAATGAGCAGTTCTTC.

The rearrangement links TRBV30 to TRBJ1-2; 9 positions agree with TRBD1. Trimming removed 0 bases from V and 4 bases from J; junction bases left unmatched: 3. The CDR3 spans 14 residues. CDR1 GTSNPN and CDR2 SVGIG come from the germline V gene (reference sequence). CDR3 amino acids: CAWSVQGAGYGYTF. The DNA of the CDR3 is TGTGCCTGGAGTGTACAGGGGGCCGGCTATGGCTACACCTTC.

The gene calls are TRBV24-1 and TRBJ2-1; the match to TRBD1 covers 9 bases. This CDR3 is 14 amino acids long. Germline V gene lookup returns CDR1 KGHDR and CDR2 SFDVKD. Trimming took 10 bases from V and 4 from J; bases not matched to a gene: 7. CDR3 sequence (DNA): TGTGCCACTTCACAGGGGGCTGTTTACAATGAGCAGTTCTTC. Its translation is CATSQGAVYNEQFF.

This clone was observed a few times. The chain couples TRBV28 to TRBJ1-5, with 7 bases that match TRBD1. The CDR3 is made up of 14 amino acids. Germline V gives CDR1 MDHEN, CDR2 SYDVKM. V lost 2 bases and J lost 5; bases outside the gene matches: 3. This chain's CDR3 is CASSLPTGYQPQHF. In DNA form, the CDR3 reads TGTGCCAGCAGTTTACCGACAGGGTATCAGCCCCAGCATTTT.

DNA for the CDR3: TGTGCCAGCAGCCACCGAGGCAGTACAGATACGCAGTATTTT. Translated, it gives CASSHRGSTDTQYF. The chain joins TRBV3-1 (or the pseudogene TRBV3-2) to TRBJ2-3; D gene ambiguous. V dropped 3 bases and J dropped 3 bases, with 10 bases sitting between them. The germline V gene has CDR1 LGHDT and CDR2 YNNKEL (reference sequence). CDR3 size: 14 residues.

V is TRBV12-5 and J is TRBJ2-4, with a possible D match to TRBD2 (5 bases). Germline CDR1 and CDR2: LGHNT and FRNRAP. Trimming left V 6 bases short and J 8 bases short, with 14 bases between. The CDR3 length is 13 residues. This CDR3 is CASGERSRDIQYF. CDR3 coding DNA: TGTGCTAGTGGAGAGCGGTCACGGGACATTCAGTACTTC.

The gene calls are TRBV19 and TRBJ2-1; 13 bases agree with TRBD2. V was clipped by 4 bases and J by 6 bases; unmatched bases: 3. The CDR3 covers 15 residues. Germline-derived CDR1 and CDR2 are LNHDA and SQIVND (reference sequence). The CDR3 sequence is CASSRLAGGFNEQFF. The CDR3 nucleotides are TGTGCCAGTAGTAGACTAGCGGGGGGCTTCAATGAGCAGTTCTTC. Variable domain in full (rest from reference TRBV19 and TRBJ2-1): DGGITQSPKYLFRKEGQNVTLSCEQNLNHDAMYWYRQDPGQGLRLIYYSQIVNDFQKGDIAEGYSVSREKKESFPLTVTSAQKNPTAFYLCASSRLAGGFNEQFFGPGTRLTVL.

The gene calls are TRBV30 and TRBJ2-3, with 8 positions matching TRBD2. Germline V CDR1 and CDR2: GTSNPN, SVGIG (reference sequence). The CDR3 is 15 residues long. V lost 0 bases to trimming and J lost 7 bases; unmatched junction nucleotides: 9. The chain's CDR3 is CAWSVFSGDSNTQYF. The CDR3 nucleotides read TGTGCCTGGAGTGTTTTTAGCGGGGATTCGAATACGCAGTATTTT.